A selection of T cell receptor beta chains follows, all from one sample in a study of vaccination effects on CD4 cells after COVID-19. Their antigens remain unidentified. Here immunoSEQ multiplex PCR was the method, and the copy in TCRdb shows in-frame clones only, minus some. The table shows under 35,000 clones, with roughly 81% occurring only once. The material sequenced was CD4+ T cells from PBMCs cultured without peptide, taken after COVID-19 vaccination. The origin of the receptors is a human donor who received a COVID-19 vaccine. Both conserved end residues are part of each CDR3. The D gene is left open where the match is weak. Where a row states a size, it is once, few, many or the class of an expanded clone; other rows omit it.

- TRBJ2-7 TRBV19 - TGTGCCAGTAGTACCTCTACAGGGACCTACGAGCAGTACTTC CASSTSTGTYEQYF
- TRBJ2-7 TRBV28 - TGTGCCAGCAGTTCCTCGAGGGCCCGGGCATACGAGCAGTACTTC CASSSSRARAYEQYF
- TRBJ2-3 TRBV12-3/TRBV12-4 - TGTGCCAGCAGCTGGGCCTTCACAGATACGCAGTATTTT CASSWAFTDTQYF
- TRBJ2-1 TRBV7-3 - TGTGCCAGCAGCCGAGGGGACCTACAATACAATGAGCAGTTCTTC CASSRGDLQYNEQFF
TRBD2 TRBJ2-2 TRBV28 once TGTGCCAGCAGAGATAGGACTAGCGGGAGGCCACAAAAACCGTCCGGGGAGCTGTTTTTT CASRDRTSGRPQKPSGELFF
- TRBJ2-1 TRBV11-3 - TGTGCCAGGCAGCCCGTCCTCGAGGTGGCTACGGGGAATGAGCAGTTCTTC CARQPVLEVATGNEQFF
TRBD2 TRBJ2-7 TRBV27 - TGTGCCAGCAGTCCCCTAGCGGGGGCAGGGGAGCAGTACTTC CASSPLAGAGEQYF
- TRBJ2-3 TRBV6-5 once TGTGCCAGCGTCCGGGCAGGTAGCACAGATACGCAGTATTTT CASVRAGSTDTQYF
- TRBJ1-2 TRBV19 - TGTGCCAGTAGTACCCAGACAGGCAGCTATGGCTACACCTTC CASSTQTGSYGYTF
- TRBJ2-1 TRBV5-4 few TGTGCCAGCAGGTACGACAGGACCCCCTACAATGAGCAGTTCTTC CASRYDRTPYNEQFF
- TRBJ2-2 TRBV12-5 - TGTGCTAGTGGTGACCGAAACACCGGGGAGCTGTTTTTT CASGDRNTGELFF
TRBD1 TRBJ1-3 TRBV30 once TGTGCCTGGAGCGCAAATCCTCTTCCGGGACAGGTAGGAAACACCATATATTTT CAWSANPLPGQVGNTIYF
- TRBJ2-5 TRBV11-2 once TGTGCCAGCAGCTTAGGTCTTAACGGGGAGGTTTGGGAGACCCAGTACTTC CASSLGLNGEVWETQYF
TRBD1 TRBJ1-6 TRBV29-1 - TGCAGCGTCCGGGACAGGGGGCGATCACCCCTCCACTTT CSVRDRGRSPLHF
- TRBJ1-6 TRBV30 few TGTGCCTGGAGTGGGGAAAGCTCCTATAATTCACCCCTCCACTTT CAWSGESSYNSPLHF
- TRBJ2-1 TRBV6-5 - TGTGCCAGCAGCCGGGAGCCGCGGAATGAGCAGTTCTTC CASSREPRNEQFF
- TRBJ1-4 TRBV2 - TGTGCCACCTTGTGGGGGCAGGCTAATGAAAAACTGTTTTTT CATLWGQANEKLFF
- TRBJ1-4 TRBV12-5 - TGTGCTAGTGGCCCCGGCTTAAATGAAAAACTGTTTTTT CASGPGLNEKLFF
- TRBJ1-2 TRBV28 - TGTGCCAGCAGCCGGGGCAGCTCCTGGGAGGGTGGCTACACCTTC CASSRGSSWEGGYTF
- TRBJ2-3 TRBV5-1 - TGCGCCAGCAGCTTGAGTGGGGGGGCCTTCACAGATACGCAGTATTTT CASSLSGGAFTDTQYF
- TRBJ1-5 TRBV29-1 - TGCAGCGTTGGAGGGGGGAGCAATCAGCCCCAGCATTTT CSVGGGSNQPQHF
- TRBJ1-1 TRBV5-4 - TGTGCCAGCAGCTGGGAGAAAAACACTGAAGCTTTCTTT CASSWEKNTEAFF
- TRBJ1-1 TRBV4-3 - TGCGCCAGCAGCCAAGGATTTGAACTCCCGAACACTGAAGCTTTCTTT CASSQGFELPNTEAFF
- TRBJ1-3 TRBV11-3 - TGTGCCAGCAGCGCTGGCTTCTCTGGAAACACCATATATTTT CASSAGFSGNTIYF
- TRBJ1-2 TRBV6-2/TRBV6-3 - TGTGCCAGCAGCTCCGGGACATACGGCTACACCTTC CASSSGTYGYTF
- TRBJ1-2 TRBV4-1 few TGCGCCAGCAGCCAAGCGGGCATAAACTATGGCTACACCTTC CASSQAGINYGYTF
- TRBJ1-4 TRBV27 - TGTGCCAGCAGAAGGGCTAATGAAAAACTGTTTTTT CASRRANEKLFF
TRBD1 TRBJ1-3 TRBV4-2 few TGTGCCAGCAGCCTCGGACAGGCAACCTCTGGAAACACCATATATTTT CASSLGQATSGNTIYF
- TRBJ2-5 TRBV28 - TGTGCCAGCAGTGAAATGGAGACCCAGTACTTC CASSEMETQYF
TRBD1 TRBJ2-6 TRBV27 - TGTGCCAGCAGTTTATGGGACAGGGGGCGCGGAAGGGCCAACGTCCTGACTTTC CASSLWDRGRGRANVLTF
- TRBJ2-7 TRBV7-6 - TGTGCCAGCACCTTAAGCCCCCAGGGTTCCTACGAGCAGTACTTC CASTLSPQGSYEQYF